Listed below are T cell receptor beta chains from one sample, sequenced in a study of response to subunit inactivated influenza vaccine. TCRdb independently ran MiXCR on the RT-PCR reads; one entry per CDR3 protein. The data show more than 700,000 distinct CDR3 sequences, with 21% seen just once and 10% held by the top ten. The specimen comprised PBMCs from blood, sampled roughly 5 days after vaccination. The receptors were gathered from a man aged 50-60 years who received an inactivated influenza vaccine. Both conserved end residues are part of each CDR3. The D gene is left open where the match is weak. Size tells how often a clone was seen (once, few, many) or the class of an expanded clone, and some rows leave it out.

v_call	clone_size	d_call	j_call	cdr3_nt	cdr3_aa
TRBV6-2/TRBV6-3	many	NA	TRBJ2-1	TGTGCCAGCAGTTACCTTCGGACAGCGCTCGTCTTAAGAGGCAATGAGCAGTTCTTC	CASSYLRTALVLRGNEQFF
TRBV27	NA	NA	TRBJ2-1	TGTGCCAGCAGTTTGAGGGTTGGGTATGAGCAGTTCTTC	CASSLRVGYEQFF
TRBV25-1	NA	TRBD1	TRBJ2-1	TGTGCCAGCACATCCTCCGGGACAGGGCACTCCTACAATGAGCAGTTCTTC	CASTSSGTGHSYNEQFF
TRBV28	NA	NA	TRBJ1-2	TGTGCCAGCAGTCAAACATCCGGTAGTGGGACCTATGGCTACACCTTC	CASSQTSGSGTYGYTF
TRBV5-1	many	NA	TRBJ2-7	TGCGCCAGCAGCATACAGGGAATGTCCTACGAGCAGTACTTC	CASSIQGMSYEQYF
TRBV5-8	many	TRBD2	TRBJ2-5	TGTGCCAGCAGCCAAGGGACTAGCGCGGAGACCCAGTACTTC	CASSQGTSAETQYF
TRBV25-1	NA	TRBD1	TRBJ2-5	TGTGCCGTCAGGGGGTACCAAGAGACCCAGTACTTC	CAVRGYQETQYF
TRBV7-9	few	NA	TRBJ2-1	TGTGCCAGCAGCCAATTCGACAGGCATGAGCAGTTCTTC	CASSQFDRHEQFF
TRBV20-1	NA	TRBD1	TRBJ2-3	TGCAGTGCGAGGGACAGTGAACTCAGGGGAACAGATACGCAGTATTTT	CSARDSELRGTDTQYF
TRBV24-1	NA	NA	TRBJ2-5	TGTGCCACCAGTGATCCACGGGATACGCTTCGGGAGACCCAGTACTTC	CATSDPRDTLRETQYF
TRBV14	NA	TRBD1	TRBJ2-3	TGTGCCAGCAGCCAAGAGAGGACAGGGCTGGCAGATACGCAGTATTTT	CASSQERTGLADTQYF
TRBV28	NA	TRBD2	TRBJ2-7	TGTGCCAGCAGATGGGCGGGAGTGGACGAGCAGTACTTC	CASRWAGVDEQYF
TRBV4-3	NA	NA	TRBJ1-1	TGCGCCAGCAGCCAAGATACAGCAGGCAGGGACACTGAAGCTTTCTTT	CASSQDTAGRDTEAFF
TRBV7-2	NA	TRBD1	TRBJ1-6	TGTGCCAGCAGCGAACGACAGGGGCGGTTTTATAATTCACCCCTCCACTTT	CASSERQGRFYNSPLHF
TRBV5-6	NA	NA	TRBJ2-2	TGTGCCAGCAGCCATGGACAGTCAAGCATCGGGGAGCTGTTTTTT	CASSHGQSSIGELFF
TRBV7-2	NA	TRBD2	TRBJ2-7	TGTGCCAGCAGCTTAGCGCCTAGCGGGGGGGCCTACGAGCAGTACTTC	CASSLAPSGGAYEQYF
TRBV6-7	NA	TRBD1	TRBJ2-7	TGTGCCAGACGAGGACAGGGCAACGAGCAGTACTTC	CARRGQGNEQYF
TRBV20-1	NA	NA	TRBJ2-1	TGCAGTGCTAGGGTCTACAATGAGCAGTTCTTC	CSARVYNEQFF
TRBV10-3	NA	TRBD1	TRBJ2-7	TGTGCCATCAGTCGGACAGGGCGCGAGCAGTACTTC	CAISRTGREQYF
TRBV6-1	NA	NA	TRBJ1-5	TGTGCCAGCAGCGCAGGGTCCCAGCATTTT	CASSAGSQHF
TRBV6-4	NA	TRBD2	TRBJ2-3	TGTGCCAGCAGTGACGGGCGGGGGGGCCGAGGAGATACGCAGTATTTT	CASSDGRGGRGDTQYF
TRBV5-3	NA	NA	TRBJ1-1	TGTGCCAGAACCCAGGAAGCTTTCTTCGAGGAAGCTTTCTTT	CARTQEAFFEEAFF
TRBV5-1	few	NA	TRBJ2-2	TGCGCCAGCAGCCGACGGCAGGGGCCGAACACCGGGGAGCTGTTTTTT	CASSRRQGPNTGELFF
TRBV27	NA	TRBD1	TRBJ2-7	TGTGCCAGCAGATGGGGACAGGGAACAACCTACGAGCAGTACTTC	CASRWGQGTTYEQYF
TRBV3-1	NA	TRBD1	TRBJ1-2	TGTGCCAGCAGCCACGACAGGGTTTGGGCGGCTGGCTACACCTTC	CASSHDRVWAAGYTF
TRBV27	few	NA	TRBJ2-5	TGTGCCAGCAGTTTATTGGGGTCCCAAGAGACCCAGTACTTC	CASSLLGSQETQYF
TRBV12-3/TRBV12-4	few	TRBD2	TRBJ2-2	TGTGCCAGCAGTTTTACTAGCGGGGGGCGAAACACCGGGGAGCTGTTTTTT	CASSFTSGGRNTGELFF
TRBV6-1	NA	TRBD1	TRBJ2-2	TGTGCCAGCAGTAGACAGGGCCGTTTAGACACCGGGGAGCTGTTTTTT	CASSRQGRLDTGELFF
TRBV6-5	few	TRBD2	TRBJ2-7	TGTGCCAGCAGTTTAATAGCGGGAGCGAGCTCCTACGAGCAGTACTTC	CASSLIAGASSYEQYF
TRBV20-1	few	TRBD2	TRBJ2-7	TGCAGTGCTAGGGGGACTAGCGGGCATTACGAGCAGTACTTC	CSARGTSGHYEQYF
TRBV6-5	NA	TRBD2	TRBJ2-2	TGTGCCAGCAGTTCCCGGACTAGCACCGCCGCCGGGGAGCTGTTTTTT	CASSSRTSTAAGELFF
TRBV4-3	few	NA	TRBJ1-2	TGCGCCAGCAGCCAAGATAACAGGGTTAGAGATGGCTACACCTTC	CASSQDNRVRDGYTF
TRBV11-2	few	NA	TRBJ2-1	TGTGCCAGCAGCTCGCTGGGTGGGATATACAATGAGCAGTTCTTC	CASSSLGGIYNEQFF
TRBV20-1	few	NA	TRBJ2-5	TGCAGTGCTACAGGGAAAGAGACCCAGTACTTC	CSATGKETQYF
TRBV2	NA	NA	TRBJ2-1	TGTGCCAGCAGTGACCGCCAGAACAATGAGCAGTTCTTC	CASSDRQNNEQFF
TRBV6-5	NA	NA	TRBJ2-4	TGTGCCAGCAGTTACTCGCCTGGAGAAAACATTCAGTACTTC	CASSYSPGENIQYF
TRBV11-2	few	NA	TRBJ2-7	TGTGCCAGCAGCTCCACTAGGGGGAACGAGCAGTACTTC	CASSSTRGNEQYF
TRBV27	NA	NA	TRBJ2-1	TGTGCCAGCAGTTTATCTGGTGGGGAACCCTACAATGAGCAGTTCTTC	CASSLSGGEPYNEQFF
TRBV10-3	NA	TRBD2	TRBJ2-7	TGTGCCATCAGTGAGGAGCGGGAGGGCCTAACCGAGCAGTACTTC	CAISEEREGLTEQYF
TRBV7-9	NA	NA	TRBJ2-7	TGTGCCAGCAGCTTAACAGGGCCCCTCTACGAGCAGTACTTC	CASSLTGPLYEQYF
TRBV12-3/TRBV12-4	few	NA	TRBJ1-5	TGTGCCAGCAGTCCCTCAACAGGGCTGCGCAATCAGCCCCAGCATTTT	CASSPSTGLRNQPQHF
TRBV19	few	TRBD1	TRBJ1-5	TGTGCCAGTAGTCACACAGGGGTTAGCAATCAGCCCCAGCATTTT	CASSHTGVSNQPQHF
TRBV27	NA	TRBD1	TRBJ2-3	TGTGCCAGCAGCAAAGGGACAGGTCGGCCAGATACGCAGTATTTT	CASSKGTGRPDTQYF
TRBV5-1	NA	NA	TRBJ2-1	TGCGCCAGCATGATCGAACTCTCGGTCAATGAGCAGTTCTTC	CASMIELSVNEQFF
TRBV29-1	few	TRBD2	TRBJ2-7	TGCAGCGTTGAAGTGCTAGCGGGAGACTACGAGCAGTACTTC	CSVEVLAGDYEQYF
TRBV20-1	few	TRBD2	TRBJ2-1	TGCAGTGCTAGTGAGGAAACCGGGACTAGCGGGGGGAGCTCCTACAATGAGCAGTTCTTC	CSASEETGTSGGSSYNEQFF
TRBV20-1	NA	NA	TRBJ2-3	TGCAGTGCTAGTGGGGGTGTTGCGTTGGATACGCAGTATTTT	CSASGGVALDTQYF
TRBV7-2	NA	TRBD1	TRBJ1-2	TGTGCCAGCAGAGGGGACAGGGGGCCGTCGAAAAACTATGGCTACACCTTC	CASRGDRGPSKNYGYTF
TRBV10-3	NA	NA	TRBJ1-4	TGTGCCATCAGTTCAGGTGTAGTTGCAACTAATGAAAAACTGTTTTTT	CAISSGVVATNEKLFF
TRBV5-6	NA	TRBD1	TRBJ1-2	TGTGCCAGCAGCTTAGGGACAGGGGGCACTATCTATGGCTACACCTTC	CASSLGTGGTIYGYTF
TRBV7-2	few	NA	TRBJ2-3	TGTGCCAGCAGCTTATACGCGGGACGGCCTATGGATACGCAGTATTTT	CASSLYAGRPMDTQYF
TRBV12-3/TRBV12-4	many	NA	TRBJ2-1	TGTGCCAGCAGTTCCCGGGCGGGGGCCAACAATGAGCAGTTCTTC	CASSSRAGANNEQFF
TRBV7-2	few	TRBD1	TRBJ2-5	TGTGCCAGCAGCTTAGCGGTGGGACAGCAAGAGACCCAGTACTTC	CASSLAVGQQETQYF
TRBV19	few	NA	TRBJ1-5	TGTGCCAGTAGGGACAACTATAGCAATCAGCCCCAGCATTTT	CASRDNYSNQPQHF
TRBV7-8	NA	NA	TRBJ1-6	TGTGCCAGCAGCAATCCCTCGAGGGACGGTTATTCACCCCTCCACTTT	CASSNPSRDGYSPLHF
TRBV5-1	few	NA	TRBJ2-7	TGCGCCAGCAGCTTGCCGGTTTCGGGGAGGGGGGAACACGAGCAGTACTTC	CASSLPVSGRGEHEQYF
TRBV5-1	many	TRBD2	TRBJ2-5	TGCGCCAGCAGCTCAAGCGGGAACAATCACCTGTACCAAGAGACCCAGTACTTC	CASSSSGNNHLYQETQYF
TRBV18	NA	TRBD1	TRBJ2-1	TGTGCCAGCTCCGCCGGAACAGGGGCTGGAAATGAGCAGTTCTTC	CASSAGTGAGNEQFF